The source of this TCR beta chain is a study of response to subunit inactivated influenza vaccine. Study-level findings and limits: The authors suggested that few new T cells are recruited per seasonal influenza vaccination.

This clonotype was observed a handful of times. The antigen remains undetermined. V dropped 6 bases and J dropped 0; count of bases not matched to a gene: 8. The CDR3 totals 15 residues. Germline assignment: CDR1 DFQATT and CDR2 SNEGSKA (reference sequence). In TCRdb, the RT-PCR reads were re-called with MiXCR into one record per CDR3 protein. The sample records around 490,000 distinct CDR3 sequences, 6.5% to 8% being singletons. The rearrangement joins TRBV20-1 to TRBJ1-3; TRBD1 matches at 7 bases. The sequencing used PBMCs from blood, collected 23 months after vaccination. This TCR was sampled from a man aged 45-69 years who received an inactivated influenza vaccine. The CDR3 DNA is TGCAGTGCGGGCCGGGACAGAGCCTCTGGAAACACCATATATTTT. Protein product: CSAGRDRASGNTIYF.